The clone carrying this T cell receptor (beta chain) has a count of ten or more. As yet, its antigen is unknown. This sample was included in a study of T cells after yellow fever vaccination. Study conclusions and caveats: Bulk-population clonotypes that are abundant could appear as contaminants in FACS-sorted repertoires. Post-booster samples contained most primary-vaccination clones (approximately 96% CD4, about 87% CD8). The secondary response was weaker but peaked faster, day 5 versus 15.

A universal primer site and UMIs were added as TCR cDNA was made by 5'RACE template switching. In TCRdb, the 5' RACE reads were re-called with MiXCR into one record per CDR3 protein. The sample contains more than 250,000 distinct CDR3 sequences, around 6.8% of which appear only once. The specimen was PBMCs, collected about 49 days after the first yellow fever vaccination. This receptor was identified in a man between 18 and 29 years old who received the YFV17D yellow fever vaccine.

The CDR3 region is CAIGGRLTSGSTDTQYF. Here the CDR3 DNA reads TGTGCCATCGGGGGACGACTGACCAGCGGCAGCACAGATACGCAGTATTTT. V is TRBV10-3 and J is TRBJ2-3; D is tentatively TRBD1 or TRBD2 (5 bases each). Trimming pared 8 bases from V and 0 bases from J, leaving 21 bases between. Germline lookup yields CDR1 ENHRY and CDR2 SYGVKD. The CDR3 is made up of 17 amino acids.